This T cell receptor (beta chain) was documented in a study of cytomegalovirus exposure and HLA in healthy donors listed by TCRdb under 2017. Regarding the research as a whole: In an earlier analysis of around 540 of the donors, 276 Gb of sequence data and 117 million unique TCR beta sequences from some 170 million T cells were reported. A later analysis re-analyzed previously published TCR beta repertoires from 500 to 700 donors and added high-resolution HLA genotyping to study TCR occurrence patterns. Because of strong linkage in the cohort, roughly five DR-DQ haplotypes were treated as single units for association and clustering. An earlier analysis of several hundred of the donors used high-throughput TCR beta sequencing to judge whether each TCR beta V gene segment behaved as functional or pseudogenic. On average, roughly 250,000 unique TCR beta nucleotide sequences were sequenced per donor among about 400 genotyped donors of the cohort, with 15% to 20% of those sequences being non-productive. The study was designed to test whether signatures of past pathogen exposure could be identified by cataloging public T cell receptors. HLA typing covered class I and class II loci at four-digit resolution. The study combined high-throughput TCR immunosequencing, statistical association of individual TCRs with disease status, and machine learning to predict cytomegalovirus infection status. The number of donors typed differed by locus, with 629-630 for A, B, C, DRB1 and DQB1, over 500 for DQA1, 600 to 610 for DPA1, and some 450 for DPB1. Along with the approximately 700-subject first cohort, a separate validation cohort of about 110 different subjects was used. Donor age, sex, ethnicity and CMV serostatus were compiled together with the repertoire data. An early release covering about 600 HLA-typed donors comprised approximately 290 gigabases of sequencing data and about 90 million unique TCR sequences. All discovery cohort repertoires had been generated using a single sequencing platform. Of the approximately 400 genotyped donors, around 81% fell in the genetic ancestry cluster associated with self-reported Caucasian donors. The study profiled the T cell repertoires of under 700 subjects by immunosequencing and related them to cytomegalovirus serostatus. A later genetic analysis used genome-wide SNP genotypes for about 55% of the 666 donors, treating that subset as a discovery cohort. The later analysis used no new phenotypic data to find candidate immune exposures, relying instead on TCR beta sequences and their occurrence across donors. The paper's findings and limits, for the study overall: Cytomegalovirus status was reported to be diagnosed by the classifier with high specificity and sensitivity in both the original and validation cohorts. A further reported finding was that TCR beta sequences accurately predicted the HLA-A and HLA-B alleles for most subjects in the first cohort. In vitro tests confirmed that a few of the cytomegalovirus-associated TCR beta chains recognize cytomegalovirus antigens. In an earlier analysis of about 600 of the donors, most TCR beta V segments appeared in productive rearrangements about 87% or about 30% of the time, broadly matching IMGT annotations. According to a later analysis, most CMV-associated TCR beta chains appeared to be HLA-restricted, and the HLA associations seemed to be driven largely by CMV exposure. A later analysis associated about 17,000 TCR beta sequences with specific HLA alleles at a false discovery rate of 0.05. Several of the top co-occurrence clusters appeared to be linked to parvovirus B19, influenza, CMV and Epstein-Barr virus, according to a later analysis. In this cohort, only TCR beta chains were sequenced, and detectable features were limited by the absence of alpha or paired-chain data. Some IMGT-functional V segments, including TRBV6-2 and TRBV6-3, could not be told apart with the 87-base-pair reads, so those segments were excluded. Compared with the roughly 670-donor mean, donors in an Asian-associated ancestry cluster had fewer N-insertions in productive TCRs, according to a later genetic analysis. Roughly uniform sequencing depth across donors was assumed in presence/absence analyses, although this assumption may not hold. Fewer than 20 rarely observed V segments, including chromosome 9 orphons, were excluded from the earlier analysis of about 600 of the donors because counts were too low. CMV serostatus was the only immune exposure information available for the cohort. A group of highly shared sequence variants was considered likely to be a technical artifact of the sequencing pipeline. A later genetic analysis associated a missense DCLRE1C variant with V-gene and J-gene trimming of TCR beta chains, and an independent cohort replicated the association. A total of 150 to 200 TCR beta chains were listed by the study as associated with cytomegalovirus. The authors suggested that the approach could potentially be extended to other disease states and immunological phenotypes. Compared with equally common non-associated chains, HLA-associated TCR beta chains in a later analysis were more clonally expanded and had lower generation probabilities. In a later analysis, TCR association rates were found to vary across HLA loci, with the most associated TCRs seen for DRB1 alleles and the fewest for HLA-C alleles. When HLA alleles, especially DR and DQ, strongly co-occurred, attributing TCR associations to individual alleles was difficult. Because some donors lacked HLA typing at each locus, the association tests relied only on the typed subset. Linkage disequilibrium might explain the correlated functional status among segregating V segments, but an unknown experimental factor could not be excluded. Most TCR sequences were seen in very few donors, while some public TCRs were found in many individuals.

The library was generated by the immunoSEQ multiplex PCR assay. The multiplex PCR relied on a mix of 60 forward primers for TCR Vbeta segments and 13 reverse primers for TCR Jbeta segments. The CDR3 region of rearranged TCR beta genes was amplified from genomic DNA by a multiplex PCR assay. The Illumina HiSeq System was used to sequence the amplified TCR beta libraries as 87-base-pair reads. Processing in the source paper ran as follows. In a later analysis, tens of millions of unique TCR beta chains were counted across the roughly 670 repertoires, and roughly 11 million of these chains were shared by at least two donors. Raw reads were error-corrected and collapsed into unique sequences with a nearest-neighbor algorithm that merged closely related sequences to remove PCR and sequencing errors. V, D and J gene segments were assigned by aligning CDR3 sequences to IMGT reference sequences. Each retained sequence needed at least a six-nucleotide match to both a V gene segment and a J gene segment. Rearrangements were classified as productive when the CDR3 lacked stop codons and remained in frame with V and J, and all other rearrangements were classified as non-productive. CDR3 was defined by IMGT convention, running from the second conserved V-encoded cysteine to the conserved J-encoded phenylalanine. The earlier analysis of about 570 of the donors excluded any sequence lacking an unambiguous match to a single V gene segment. In an earlier analysis of some 590 of the donors, a V segment was called functional when productive rearrangements were above 56.7%, and segregating when the standard deviation between donors exceeded 5%. To diagnose cytomegalovirus status from the catalog of TCR beta chain sequences, a statistical classification framework was built. V and J gene assignment, in a later analysis, came from comparing TCR nucleotide sequences with IMGT/GENE-DB human TR gene sequences. In a later analysis, CDR3 sequences and most-parsimonious VDJ recombination scenarios were assigned using the TCRdist pipeline. In a later analysis, every TCR beta chain was defined by the combination of its CDR3 amino acid sequence and its V-gene family, and reads without a unique V-gene family were dropped. As a way to deal with suspected cross-contamination and a sequencing artifact, a later analysis dropped 500 to 700 nucleotide sequences that were highly shared and had low generation probability. In a later analysis, a clonal expansion index was calculated for each public chain from normalized within-repertoire ranks of inferred template counts. Generation probabilities in a later analysis came from a VDJ recombination model fitted to out-of-frame rearrangements, and those results were checked against IGoR. In a later analysis, hypergeometric tests were used to score TCR-TCR, TCR-HLA and TCR-CMV co-occurrence, with a repertoire-size bias correction applied to TCR pairs. False discovery rates were estimated in a later analysis by permuting HLA or CMV assignments 20 times. In a later analysis, co-occurring TCRs were grouped with DBSCAN, and TCRdist sequence similarity was added when clustering was performed within HLA-allele-positive subsets. For co-occurrence clustering, repertoires with fewer than 30,000 or more than 120,000 public chains were excluded, along with a handful of repertoires with anomalous nucleotide sharing. TCRdb took this table from immuneACCESS and kept in-frame rearrangements with V and J called. Such tables lack part of the clones; where checked against another copy, unresolved V genes explain under half of the gap, and the rest is unexplained. Clone size and V and J calls were adopted from that table, with D and trimming inferred from the DNA. The sample table records 150,000 to 200,000 clones; roughly 13% of these occur just once. Approximately 8.4% of the sample comes from the top ten.

This clone was observed a few times. The antigen it recognizes is unknown. No per-base quality is available; no much larger clone lies one base away. The cohort was made up of approximately 700 healthy bone marrow donors. At the time of sampling, every cohort member was nominally healthy, though immune exposures that went unrecorded were likely present. The donor tested CMV seropositive, placing the donor among the 289 seropositive members of the cohort. Every donor gave a peripheral blood sample, and the peripheral blood mononuclear cells from that sample were used for TCR beta sequencing. Genomic DNA was extracted from the blood cell samples with the Qiagen DNeasy Blood Extraction Kit. V is pruned by 4 bases and J by 4 bases, leaving 4 bases of the junction without a gene match. In the germline V gene (reference sequence), CDR1 corresponds to SGHNT and CDR2 to YYREEE. The CDR3 holds 15 amino acids from the cysteine to the phenylalanine. Of all the DNA, just the CDR3 is kept, 45 bases in frame from base 1.

This chain joins TRBV5-4 to TRBJ2-5, with 13 bases aligning to TRBD2. This receptor was taken from a man aged 45 to 65 in good health and CMV-seropositive. The sequenced sample consisted of PBMCs. CDR3 sequence: CASSPGLAGSETQYF. In nucleotide form, the sequence is TGTGCCAGCAGCCCGGGACTAGCGGGGTCAGAGACCCAGTACTTC.